These T cell receptor beta chains were read from a single sample in a study of blood T cell repertoires in COVID-19. TCRdb's table, derived via immunoSEQ multiplex PCR, lists solely in-frame clones and lacks some. The data contain some 150,000 clones, around nine tenths of them singletons. Sequenced input: peripheral blood. These receptors originate from a human donor in a cohort sampled during active COVID-19. The CDR3 runs from the conserved cysteine through the conserved F or W. Fields, in order: J gene, V gene, D gene, clone size, CDR3 protein, CDR3 DNA. The D gene is left open where the match is weak. Clone size appears in some rows only: once, few, many, or a class for an expanded clone.

J gene: TRBJ2-7
V gene: TRBV19
D gene: TRBD1
clone size: NA
CDR3 protein: CASSFQGTDSYEQYF
CDR3 DNA: TGTGCCAGTAGTTTCCAGGGGACAGACTCCTACGAGCAGTACTTC

J gene: TRBJ1-1
V gene: TRBV5-8
D gene: NA
clone size: NA
CDR3 protein: CASSPRTVLAFF
CDR3 DNA: TGTGCCAGCAGCCCGCGGACAGTGTTAGCTTTCTTT

J gene: TRBJ2-4
V gene: TRBV5-1
D gene: NA
clone size: NA
CDR3 protein: CASSLDGTLAKNIQYF
CDR3 DNA: TGCGCCAGCAGCTTGGACGGTACTCTAGCCAAAAACATTCAGTACTTC

J gene: TRBJ2-7
V gene: TRBV28
D gene: TRBD2
clone size: NA
CDR3 protein: CASSFPGGPTYEQYF
CDR3 DNA: TGTGCCAGCAGCTTCCCGGGGGGGCCAACCTACGAGCAGTACTTC

J gene: TRBJ1-5
V gene: TRBV6-2/TRBV6-3
D gene: TRBD1
clone size: NA
CDR3 protein: CASSYGPGGHQPQHF
CDR3 DNA: TGTGCCAGCAGTTACGGGCCAGGGGGCCATCAGCCCCAGCATTTT

J gene: TRBJ2-5
V gene: TRBV11-3
D gene: NA
clone size: NA
CDR3 protein: CASSTRALGGETQYF
CDR3 DNA: TGTGCCAGCAGCACCCGGGCCCTCGGAGGGGAGACCCAGTACTTC

J gene: TRBJ2-7
V gene: TRBV28
D gene: NA
clone size: NA
CDR3 protein: CASSLTASYEQYF
CDR3 DNA: TGTGCCAGCAGTTTGACAGCCTCCTACGAGCAGTACTTC

J gene: TRBJ1-1
V gene: TRBV29-1
D gene: NA
clone size: NA
CDR3 protein: CSGQQGYTEAFF
CDR3 DNA: TGCAGCGGTCAGCAGGGGTACACTGAAGCTTTCTTT

J gene: TRBJ1-3
V gene: TRBV28
D gene: NA
clone size: NA
CDR3 protein: CASSLRRGSSGNTIYF
CDR3 DNA: TGTGCCAGCAGTTTAAGAAGGGGGAGCTCTGGAAACACCATATATTTT

J gene: TRBJ2-3
V gene: TRBV5-1
D gene: TRBD2
clone size: NA
CDR3 protein: CASSPTIAGGLTDTQYF
CDR3 DNA: TGCGCCAGCAGCCCTACTATAGCGGGGGGGCTGACAGATACGCAGTATTTT

J gene: TRBJ1-1
V gene: TRBV9
D gene: NA
clone size: few
CDR3 protein: CASSPQGRVRSTEAFF
CDR3 DNA: TGTGCCAGCAGCCCCCAAGGCAGGGTACGGAGCACTGAAGCTTTCTTT

J gene: TRBJ1-2
V gene: TRBV9
D gene: TRBD1
clone size: NA
CDR3 protein: CASSPSGQGRWSYGYTF
CDR3 DNA: TGTGCCAGCAGCCCTTCCGGACAGGGGAGATGGTCCTATGGCTACACCTTC

J gene: TRBJ2-7
V gene: TRBV7-9
D gene: TRBD1
clone size: NA
CDR3 protein: CASMTGDGYEQYF
CDR3 DNA: TGTGCCAGCATGACAGGGGATGGATACGAGCAGTACTTC

J gene: TRBJ1-2
V gene: TRBV6-1
D gene: NA
clone size: NA
CDR3 protein: CASSDKGVGYTF
CDR3 DNA: TGTGCCAGCAGTGACAAGGGGGTGGGCTACACCTTC

J gene: TRBJ2-7
V gene: TRBV18
D gene: NA
clone size: NA
CDR3 protein: CASSPLGDKFYEQYF
CDR3 DNA: TGTGCCAGCTCACCACTCGGGGACAAGTTCTACGAGCAGTACTTC

J gene: TRBJ1-2
V gene: TRBV27
D gene: NA
clone size: NA
CDR3 protein: CASSLKAGNGYGYTF
CDR3 DNA: TGTGCCAGCAGTTTAAAAGCGGGGAATGGCTATGGCTACACCTTC

J gene: TRBJ2-1
V gene: TRBV15
D gene: NA
clone size: NA
CDR3 protein: CATSRLRGLDEQFF
CDR3 DNA: TGTGCCACCAGCAGGCTCCGCGGGCTAGATGAGCAGTTCTTC

J gene: TRBJ1-2
V gene: TRBV29-1
D gene: TRBD1
clone size: NA
CDR3 protein: CSVQRGQGDGYTF
CDR3 DNA: TGCAGCGTCCAGAGGGGACAGGGAGACGGCTACACCTTC

J gene: TRBJ1-1
V gene: TRBV28
D gene: NA
clone size: once
CDR3 protein: CASRTGNTEAFF
CDR3 DNA: TGTGCCAGCAGGACGGGGAACACTGAAGCTTTCTTT

J gene: TRBJ2-7
V gene: TRBV5-4
D gene: NA
clone size: NA
CDR3 protein: CASSWAGQRSYEQYF
CDR3 DNA: TGTGCCAGCAGCTGGGCGGGACAGCGATCCTACGAGCAGTACTTC

J gene: TRBJ2-7
V gene: TRBV9
D gene: NA
clone size: NA
CDR3 protein: CASSVGLGHDYEQYF
CDR3 DNA: TGTGCCAGCAGCGTAGGATTGGGACACGACTACGAGCAGTACTTC

J gene: TRBJ1-6
V gene: TRBV9
D gene: NA
clone size: NA
CDR3 protein: CASSLMDSPLHF
CDR3 DNA: TGTGCCAGCAGCCTAATGGATTCACCCCTCCACTTT